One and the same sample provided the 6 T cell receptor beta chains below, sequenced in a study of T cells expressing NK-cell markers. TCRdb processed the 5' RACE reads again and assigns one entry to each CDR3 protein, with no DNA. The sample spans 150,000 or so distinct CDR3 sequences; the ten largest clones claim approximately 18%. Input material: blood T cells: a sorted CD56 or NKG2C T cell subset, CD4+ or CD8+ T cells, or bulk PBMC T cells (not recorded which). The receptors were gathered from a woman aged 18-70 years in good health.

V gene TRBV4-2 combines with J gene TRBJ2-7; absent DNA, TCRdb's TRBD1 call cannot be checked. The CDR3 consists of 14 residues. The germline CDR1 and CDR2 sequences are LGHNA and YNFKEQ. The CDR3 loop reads CASSQGDRGREQYF.

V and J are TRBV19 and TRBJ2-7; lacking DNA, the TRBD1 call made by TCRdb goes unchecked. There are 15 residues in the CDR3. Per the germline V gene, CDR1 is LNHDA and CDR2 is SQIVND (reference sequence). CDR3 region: CASSISWTGGYEQYF. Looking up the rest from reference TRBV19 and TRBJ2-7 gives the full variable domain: DGGITQSPKYLFRKEGQNVTLSCEQNLNHDAMYWYRQDPGQGLRLIYYSQIVNDFQKGDIAEGYSVSREKKESFPLTVTSAQKNPTAFYLCASSISWTGGYEQYFGPGTRLTVT.

The CDR3 spells CASRVLAGGPYNEQFF. The chain couples TRBV5-1 to TRBJ2-1; checking the TCRdb D call of TRBD2 is not possible without DNA. The germline CDR1 and CDR2 sequences are SGHRS and YFSETQ. The CDR3 has 16 amino acids.

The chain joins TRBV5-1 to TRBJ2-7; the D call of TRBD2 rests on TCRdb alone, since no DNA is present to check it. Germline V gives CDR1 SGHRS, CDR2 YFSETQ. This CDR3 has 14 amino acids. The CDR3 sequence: CASSLIAGGYEQYF.

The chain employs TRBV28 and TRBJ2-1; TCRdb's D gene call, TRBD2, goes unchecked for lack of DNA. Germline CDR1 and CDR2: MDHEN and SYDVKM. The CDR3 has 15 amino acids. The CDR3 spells CASRLLAGARNEQFF.

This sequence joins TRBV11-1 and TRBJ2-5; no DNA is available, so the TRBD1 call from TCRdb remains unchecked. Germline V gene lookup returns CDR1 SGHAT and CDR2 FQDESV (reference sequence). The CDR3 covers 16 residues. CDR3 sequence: CASSLKPGQGGETQYF. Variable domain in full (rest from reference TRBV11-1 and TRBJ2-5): EAEVAQSPRYKITEKSQAVAFWCDPISGHATLYWYRQILGQGPELLVQFQDESVVDDSQLPKDRFSAERLKGVDSTLKIQPAELGDSAMYLCASSLKPGQGGETQYFGPGTRLLVL.